This TCR beta chain emerged from a study of brain metastases from non-small cell lung cancer. The CDR3 totals 13 residues. V dropped 3 bases and J dropped 0 bases, with 4 bases sitting between them. Looked up from germline, CDR1 is KGHSH and CDR2 is LQKENI. Sequencing was performed with immunoSEQ multiplex PCR; in TCRdb, only in-frame clones are kept and a portion is missing. The table has roughly 3,600 clones, nearly 97% seen once. The receptor was isolated from a donor at least 40 years old with non-small cell lung cancer. The sequencing input was tumor-adjacent normal tissue. The chain combines TRBV18 with TRBJ2-3, with unresolved D. CDR3 coding DNA: TGTGCCAGCTCACCTTCTAGCACAGATACGCAGTATTTT. Its protein product is CASSPSSTDTQYF.